This is a list of T cell receptor beta chains from one sample in a study of T cell changes during pregnancy in multiple sclerosis. Measured with immunoSEQ multiplex PCR; TCRdb has only the in-frame clones, and not every one. The sample includes around 70,000 clones, 80% to 95% of them seen just once. The sample was peripheral blood, taken in the first trimester of pregnancy. All receptors come from a female donor in good health, enrolled as a control in a pregnancy study. Each CDR3 is given with its conserved first and last residue. The D gene is left open where the match is weak. Expanded clones are given a class, and other clones once, few, many or no size at all.

abundance: -; v_gene: TRBV27; d_gene: -; j_gene: TRBJ2-7; CDR3nt: TGTGCCAGCAGTTTATCAGGGGGAGTGCACGAGCAGTACTTC; CDR3aa: CASSLSGGVHEQYF
abundance: once; v_gene: TRBV11-2; d_gene: -; j_gene: TRBJ2-7; CDR3nt: TGTGCCAGCAGCTTAGGGGCAGGCTCCTACGAGCAGTACTTC; CDR3aa: CASSLGAGSYEQYF
abundance: -; v_gene: TRBV7-2; d_gene: -; j_gene: TRBJ2-1; CDR3nt: TGTGCCAGCAGCTCCGCCTACAATGAGCAGTTCTTC; CDR3aa: CASSSAYNEQFF
abundance: -; v_gene: TRBV30; d_gene: TRBD1; j_gene: TRBJ2-7; CDR3nt: TGTGCCTTGACAGGGGAATACTACCAATCCTACGAGCAGTACTTC; CDR3aa: CALTGEYYQSYEQYF
abundance: -; v_gene: TRBV7-9; d_gene: TRBD1; j_gene: TRBJ1-1; CDR3nt: TGTGCCAGCAGCAACCCGGAGGGACAGGGAGGCACTGAAGCTTTCTTT; CDR3aa: CASSNPEGQGGTEAFF
abundance: -; v_gene: TRBV2; d_gene: -; j_gene: TRBJ2-3; CDR3nt: TGTGCCAGCAGTGTATCCCAGGGGAGCACAGATACGCAGTATTTT; CDR3aa: CASSVSQGSTDTQYF
abundance: -; v_gene: TRBV10-1; d_gene: -; j_gene: TRBJ2-3; CDR3nt: TGCGCCACCTTGCCTAAGAACACAGATACGCAGTATTTT; CDR3aa: CATLPKNTDTQYF
abundance: -; v_gene: TRBV5-1; d_gene: TRBD1; j_gene: TRBJ1-1; CDR3nt: TGCGCCAGCAGCCCGGACAGGGCAACTGAAGCTTTCTTT; CDR3aa: CASSPDRATEAFF
abundance: -; v_gene: TRBV28; d_gene: TRBD2; j_gene: TRBJ2-5; CDR3nt: TGTGCCAGCAGGGGCGGGAGGATAGAGACCCAGTACTTC; CDR3aa: CASRGGRIETQYF
abundance: -; v_gene: TRBV2; d_gene: -; j_gene: TRBJ1-1; CDR3nt: TGTGCCAGCAGTGAGTCCCGGGAGACTGAAGCTTTCTTT; CDR3aa: CASSESRETEAFF
abundance: -; v_gene: TRBV19; d_gene: -; j_gene: TRBJ2-7; CDR3nt: TGTGCCAGTAGTGGGACGCAGGGGTACGAGCAGTACTTC; CDR3aa: CASSGTQGYEQYF
abundance: -; v_gene: TRBV2; d_gene: -; j_gene: TRBJ2-3; CDR3nt: TGTGCCAGCAGTGCCAGCGGGTGGACAGATACGCAGTATTTT; CDR3aa: CASSASGWTDTQYF
abundance: -; v_gene: TRBV9; d_gene: TRBD2; j_gene: TRBJ2-3; CDR3nt: TGTGCCAGCAGCGCGAATTTTGGGGGACTACTAGCGGGAGTGGCACTGTATACGCAGTATTTT; CDR3aa: CASSANFGGLLAGVALYTQYF
abundance: -; v_gene: TRBV28; d_gene: TRBD1; j_gene: TRBJ1-3; CDR3nt: TGTGCCAGCAGTCCTAGGGGGCTCTCTGGAAACACCATATATTTT; CDR3aa: CASSPRGLSGNTIYF
abundance: -; v_gene: TRBV29-1; d_gene: TRBD1; j_gene: TRBJ2-7; CDR3nt: TGCAGCGCAGGGACAGGGACATCCTACGAGCAGTACTTC; CDR3aa: CSAGTGTSYEQYF
abundance: -; v_gene: TRBV14; d_gene: -; j_gene: TRBJ2-2; CDR3nt: TGTGCCAGCAGCCAGCGACTCGGGGCCGGGGAGCTGTTTTTT; CDR3aa: CASSQRLGAGELFF
abundance: -; v_gene: TRBV5-6; d_gene: -; j_gene: TRBJ2-5; CDR3nt: TGTGCCAGCAGCCGACAGCGAGGAGAGACCCAGTACTTC; CDR3aa: CASSRQRGETQYF
abundance: -; v_gene: TRBV28; d_gene: TRBD1; j_gene: TRBJ1-5; CDR3nt: TGTGCCAGCAGTCCGGGACAGACTAATCAGCCCCAGCATTTT; CDR3aa: CASSPGQTNQPQHF
abundance: -; v_gene: TRBV27; d_gene: TRBD2; j_gene: TRBJ2-1; CDR3nt: TGTGCCAGCAGTATCATCAGCGGGAGGGCCTACAATGAGCAGTTCTTC; CDR3aa: CASSIISGRAYNEQFF
abundance: few; v_gene: TRBV21-1; d_gene: -; j_gene: TRBJ1-4; CDR3nt: TGTGCCAGTCCCACCCCAGCAACTAATGAAAAACTGTTTTTT; CDR3aa: CASPTPATNEKLFF
abundance: -; v_gene: TRBV27; d_gene: -; j_gene: TRBJ2-1; CDR3nt: TGTGCCGCATGGGGGGACAATGAGCAGTTCTTC; CDR3aa: CAAWGDNEQFF
abundance: -; v_gene: TRBV5-1; d_gene: -; j_gene: TRBJ2-2; CDR3nt: TGCGCCAGCAGAGAGGCAGCGAACACCGGGGAGCTGTTTTTT; CDR3aa: CASREAANTGELFF